This TCR beta chain was retrieved from a study of graft-versus-host responses after intestinal transplantation. Turning to the study itself: Grafts were multivisceral, liver-intestinal, or isolated intestinal.

As concerns this clone: Its matching antigen is unknown.

Study-level points and caveats: Maximum circulating GvH clone levels tracked with early post-transplant HvG decreases. Some GvH clones appeared in ileal mucosa or blood before recipient bone marrow.

Repertoires were generated with immunoSEQ multiplex PCR, while TCRdb's copy carries only in-frame clones and drops some. The data hold tens of thousands of clones, with less than 85% observed a single time. CDR3 size: 14 residues. Germline CDR1 SGHRS, CDR2 YFSETQ. Deletions cut 4 bases from V and 6 bases from J, with 16 bases between. This material consisted of unstimulated CD4+ T cells sorted from spleen or lymph node cells, taken before transplant. This clonotype was obtained from a human donor who was the organ donor for an intestinal transplant. The chain employs TRBV5-1 and TRBJ1-1; D is possibly TRBD1 (5 bases). CDR3 in DNA: TGCGCCAGCAGCCAAAGGTACGGGACTGCTGAAGCTTTCTTT. Translated, it gives CASSQRYGTAEAFF.